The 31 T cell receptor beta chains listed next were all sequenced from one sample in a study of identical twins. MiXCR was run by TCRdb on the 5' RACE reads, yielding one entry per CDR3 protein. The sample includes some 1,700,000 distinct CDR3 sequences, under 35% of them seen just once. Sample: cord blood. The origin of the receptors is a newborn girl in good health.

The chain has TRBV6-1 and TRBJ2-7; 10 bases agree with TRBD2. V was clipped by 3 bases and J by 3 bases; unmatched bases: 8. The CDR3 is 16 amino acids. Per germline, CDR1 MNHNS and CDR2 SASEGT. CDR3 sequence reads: CASSEFLASGGYEQYF. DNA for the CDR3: TGTGCCAGCAGTGAGTTTTTGGCTAGCGGGGGCTACGAGCAGTACTTC.

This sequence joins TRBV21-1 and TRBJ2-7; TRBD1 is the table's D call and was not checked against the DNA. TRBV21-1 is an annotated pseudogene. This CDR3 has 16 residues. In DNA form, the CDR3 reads TGTGCCAGCAGCAATTACAGGGAGGCGACCCCCTACGAGCAGTACTTC. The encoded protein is CASSNYREATPYEQYF.

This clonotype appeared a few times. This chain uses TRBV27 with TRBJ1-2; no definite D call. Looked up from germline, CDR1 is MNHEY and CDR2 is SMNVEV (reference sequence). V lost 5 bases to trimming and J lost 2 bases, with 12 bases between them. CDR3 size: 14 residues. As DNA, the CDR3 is TGTGCCAGCAGTACGTCCCCGTCCAACTATGGCTACACCTTC. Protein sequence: CASSTSPSNYGYTF.

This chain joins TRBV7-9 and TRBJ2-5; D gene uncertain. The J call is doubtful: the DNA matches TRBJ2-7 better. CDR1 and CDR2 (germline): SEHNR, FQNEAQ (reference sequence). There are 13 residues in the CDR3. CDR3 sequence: CASSLAATCEQYF. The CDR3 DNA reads TGTGCCAGCAGCCTTGCAGCTACCTGCGAGCAGTACTTC.

The CDR3 DNA follows: TGTGCCAGCAGCAAAAGCGGCCTGGAAACGCAGTATTTT. It is translated as CASSKSGLETQYF. V usage is TRBV3-1 and J usage is TRBJ2-3, with TRBD2 as a possible D gene (5 bases). Trimming shortened V by 5 bases and J by 9 bases, and 15 bases separated the two germline ends. Germline values: CDR1 LGHDT, CDR2 YNNKEL (reference sequence). This CDR3 comprises 13 residues.

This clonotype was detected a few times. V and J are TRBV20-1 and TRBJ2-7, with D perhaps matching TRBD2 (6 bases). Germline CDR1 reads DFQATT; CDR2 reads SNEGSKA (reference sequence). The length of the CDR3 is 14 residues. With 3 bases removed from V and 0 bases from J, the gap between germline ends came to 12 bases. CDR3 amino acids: CSARVFGSSYEQYF. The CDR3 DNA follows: TGCAGTGCTAGGGTCTTCGGGAGCTCCTACGAGCAGTACTTC.

CDR3 loop: CASSLGTGGGNEKLFF. The CDR3 DNA is TGTGCCAGCAGCTTGGGGACAGGGGGCGGTAATGAAAAACTGTTTTTT. The chain recombines TRBV5-5 with TRBJ1-4, with 11 bases lining up with TRBD1. J gave up 4 bases and V 0 bases, and 2 bases lay outside the gene matches. In germline, CDR1 is SGHKS, CDR2 YYEKEE (reference sequence). The length of the CDR3 is 16 residues.

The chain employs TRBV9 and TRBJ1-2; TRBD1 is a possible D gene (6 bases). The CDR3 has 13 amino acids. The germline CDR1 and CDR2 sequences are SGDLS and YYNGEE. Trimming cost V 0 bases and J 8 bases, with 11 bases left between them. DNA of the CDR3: TGTGCCAGCAGCGTAGAGGGGGTCGGCGGCTACACCTTC. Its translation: CASSVEGVGGYTF.

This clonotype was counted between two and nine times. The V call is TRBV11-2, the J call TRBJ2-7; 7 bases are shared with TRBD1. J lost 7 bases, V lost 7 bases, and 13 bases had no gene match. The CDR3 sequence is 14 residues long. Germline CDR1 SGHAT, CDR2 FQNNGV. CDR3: CASTGQAATKEQYF. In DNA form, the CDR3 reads TGTGCCAGCACCGGACAGGCGGCTACTAAGGAGCAGTACTTC.

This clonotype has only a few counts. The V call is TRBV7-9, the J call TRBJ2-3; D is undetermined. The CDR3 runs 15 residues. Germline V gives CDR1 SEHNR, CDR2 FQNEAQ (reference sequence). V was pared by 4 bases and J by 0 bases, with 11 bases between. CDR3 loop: CASSSQASSTDTQYF. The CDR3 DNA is TGTGCCAGCAGCTCTCAGGCGTCTAGCACAGATACGCAGTATTTT.

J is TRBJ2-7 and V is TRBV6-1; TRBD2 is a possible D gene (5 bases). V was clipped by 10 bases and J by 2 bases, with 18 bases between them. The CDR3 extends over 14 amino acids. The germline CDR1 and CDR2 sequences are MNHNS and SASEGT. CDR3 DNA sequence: TGTGCCACCAGGCCGTACGGAGGTCCCTACGAGCAGTACTTC. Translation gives CATRPYGGPYEQYF.

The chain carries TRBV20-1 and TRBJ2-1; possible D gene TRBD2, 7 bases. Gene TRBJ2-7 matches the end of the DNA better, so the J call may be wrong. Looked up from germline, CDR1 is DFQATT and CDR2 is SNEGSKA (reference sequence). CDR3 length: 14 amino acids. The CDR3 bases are TGCAGTGCTAGTCCGGGGGGCGACTACAATGAGCAGTACTTC. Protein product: CSASPGGDYNEQYF.

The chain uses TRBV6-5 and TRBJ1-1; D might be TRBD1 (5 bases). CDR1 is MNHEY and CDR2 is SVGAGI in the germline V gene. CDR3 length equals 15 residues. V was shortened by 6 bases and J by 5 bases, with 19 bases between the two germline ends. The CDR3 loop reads CASRTEGLGWTEAFF. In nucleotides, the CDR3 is TGTGCCAGCAGGACAGAGGGGTTGGGTTGGACTGAAGCTTTCTTT.

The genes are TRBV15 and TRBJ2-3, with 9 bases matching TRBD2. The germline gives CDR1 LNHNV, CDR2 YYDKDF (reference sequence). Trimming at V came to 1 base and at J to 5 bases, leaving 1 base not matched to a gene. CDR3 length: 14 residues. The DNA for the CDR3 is TGTGCCACCAGCAGAGTACTAGCGGGAGATACGCAGTATTTT. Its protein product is CATSRVLAGDTQYF.

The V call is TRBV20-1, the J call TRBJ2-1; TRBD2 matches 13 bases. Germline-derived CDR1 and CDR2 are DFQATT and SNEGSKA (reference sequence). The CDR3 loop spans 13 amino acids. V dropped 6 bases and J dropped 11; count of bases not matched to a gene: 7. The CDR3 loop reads CSAPGLAGPKQFF. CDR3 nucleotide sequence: TGCAGTGCGCCGGGACTAGCGGGGCCCAAGCAGTTCTTC.

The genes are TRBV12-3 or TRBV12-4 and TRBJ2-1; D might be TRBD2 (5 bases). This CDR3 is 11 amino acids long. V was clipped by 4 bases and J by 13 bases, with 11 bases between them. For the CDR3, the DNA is TGTGCCAGCAGTTCAGACTACCAACAGTTCTTC. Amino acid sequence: CASSSDYQQFF.

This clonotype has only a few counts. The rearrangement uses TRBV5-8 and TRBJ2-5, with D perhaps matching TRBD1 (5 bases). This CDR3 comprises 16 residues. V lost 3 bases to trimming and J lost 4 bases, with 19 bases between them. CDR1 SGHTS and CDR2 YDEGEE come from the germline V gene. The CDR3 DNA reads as TGTGCCAGCAGCTACCTACAACAGGTGTTGGGAGAGACCCAGTACTTC. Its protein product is CASSYLQQVLGETQYF.

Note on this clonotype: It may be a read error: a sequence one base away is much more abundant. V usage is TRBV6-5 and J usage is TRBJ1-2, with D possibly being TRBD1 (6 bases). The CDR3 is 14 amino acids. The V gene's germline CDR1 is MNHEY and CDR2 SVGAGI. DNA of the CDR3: TGTGCCAGCAGTTACTCGCGGGACAACTATGGCTGCACCTTC. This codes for CASSYSRDNYGCTF.

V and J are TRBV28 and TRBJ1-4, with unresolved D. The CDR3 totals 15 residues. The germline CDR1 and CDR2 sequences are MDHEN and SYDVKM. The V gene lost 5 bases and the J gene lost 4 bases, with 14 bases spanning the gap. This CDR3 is CASSIRTVHNEKLFF. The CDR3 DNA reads TGTGCCAGCAGTATTCGGACGGTGCATAATGAAAAACTGTTTTTT.

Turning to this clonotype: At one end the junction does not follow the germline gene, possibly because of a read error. The CDR3 DNA reads TGTGCCGGCAGCTTATTTCTCTCGGCTAGCGGGGCTTACAATGAGCAGTTCTTC. This codes for CAGSLFLSASGAYNEQFF. V usage is TRBV7-9 and J usage is TRBJ2-1, with 9 bases identical to TRBD2. CDR3 size: 18 residues. The germline V gene encodes CDR1 SEHNR and CDR2 FQNEAQ (reference sequence).

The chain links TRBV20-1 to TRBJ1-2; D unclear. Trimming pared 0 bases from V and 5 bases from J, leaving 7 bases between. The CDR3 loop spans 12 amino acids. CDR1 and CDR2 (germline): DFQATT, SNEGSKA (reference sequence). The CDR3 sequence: CSARDGEYGYTF. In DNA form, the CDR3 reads TGCAGTGCTAGAGATGGAGAGTATGGCTACACCTTC.

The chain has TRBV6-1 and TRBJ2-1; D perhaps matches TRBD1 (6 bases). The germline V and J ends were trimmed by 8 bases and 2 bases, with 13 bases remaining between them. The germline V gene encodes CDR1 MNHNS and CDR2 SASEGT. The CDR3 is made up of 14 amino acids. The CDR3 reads CASRARQAYNEQFF. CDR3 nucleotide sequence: TGTGCCAGCCGAGCCCGACAGGCCTACAATGAGCAGTTCTTC.

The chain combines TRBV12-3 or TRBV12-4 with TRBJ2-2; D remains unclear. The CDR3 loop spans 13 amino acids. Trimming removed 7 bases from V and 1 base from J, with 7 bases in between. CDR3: CASILQNTGELFF. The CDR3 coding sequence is TGTGCCAGCATCTTACAGAACACCGGGGAGCTGTTTTTT.

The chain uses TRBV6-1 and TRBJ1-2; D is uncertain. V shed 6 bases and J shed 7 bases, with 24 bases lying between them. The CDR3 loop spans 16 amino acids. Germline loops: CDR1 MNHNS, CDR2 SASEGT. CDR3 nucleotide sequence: TGTGCCAGCAGCGGAAAGGTTCGGGAGGGAAGAGTTGGCTACACCTTC. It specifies CASSGKVREGRVGYTF.

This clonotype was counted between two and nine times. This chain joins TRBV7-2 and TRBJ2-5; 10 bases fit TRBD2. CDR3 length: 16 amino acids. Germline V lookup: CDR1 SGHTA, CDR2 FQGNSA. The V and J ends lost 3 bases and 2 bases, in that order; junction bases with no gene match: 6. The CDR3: CASSFGSGRLQETQYF. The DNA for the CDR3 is TGTGCCAGCAGCTTCGGTAGCGGGAGGCTTCAAGAGACCCAGTACTTC.

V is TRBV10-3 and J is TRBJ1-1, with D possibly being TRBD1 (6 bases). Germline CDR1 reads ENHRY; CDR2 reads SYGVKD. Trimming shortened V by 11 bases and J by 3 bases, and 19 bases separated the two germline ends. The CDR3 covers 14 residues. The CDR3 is CAARGAGSYTEAFF. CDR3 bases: TGTGCCGCGAGGGGGGCGGGGTCCTACACTGAAGCTTTCTTT.

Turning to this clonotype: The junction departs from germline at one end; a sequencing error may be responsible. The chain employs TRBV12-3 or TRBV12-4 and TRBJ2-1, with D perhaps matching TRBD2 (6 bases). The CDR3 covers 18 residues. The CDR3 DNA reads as TGTGCCAGCAGTGCACTGCTACGGGGGTTCAACTCCTACAATGAGCAGTGCTTC. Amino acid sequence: CASSALLRGFNSYNEQCF.

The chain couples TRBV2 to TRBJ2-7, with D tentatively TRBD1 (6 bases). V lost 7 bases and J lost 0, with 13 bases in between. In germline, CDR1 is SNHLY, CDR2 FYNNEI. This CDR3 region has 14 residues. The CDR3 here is CASNYNRVSYEQYF. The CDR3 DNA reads TGTGCCAGCAATTATAACAGGGTCTCCTACGAGCAGTACTTC.

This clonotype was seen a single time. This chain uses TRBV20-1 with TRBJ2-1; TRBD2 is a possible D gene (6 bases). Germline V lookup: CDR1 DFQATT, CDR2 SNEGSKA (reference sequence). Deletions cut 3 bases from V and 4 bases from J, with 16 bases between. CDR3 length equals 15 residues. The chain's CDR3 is CSASPQSGVYNEQFF. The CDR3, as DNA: TGCAGTGCTAGTCCCCAATCGGGGGTATACAATGAGCAGTTCTTC.

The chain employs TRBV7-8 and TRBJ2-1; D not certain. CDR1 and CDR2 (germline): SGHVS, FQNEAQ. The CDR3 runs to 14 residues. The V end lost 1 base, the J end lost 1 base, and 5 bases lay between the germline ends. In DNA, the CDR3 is TGTGCCAGCAGCTTAGTGGTGTCCTACAATGAGCAGTTCTTC. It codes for CASSLVVSYNEQFF.

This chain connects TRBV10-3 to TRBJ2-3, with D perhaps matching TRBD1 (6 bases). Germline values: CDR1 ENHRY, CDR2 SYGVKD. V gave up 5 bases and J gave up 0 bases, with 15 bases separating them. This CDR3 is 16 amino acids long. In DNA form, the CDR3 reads TGTGCCATCAGTATACAGGGTGGGTCTAGCACAGATACGCAGTATTTT. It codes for CAISIQGGSSTDTQYF.